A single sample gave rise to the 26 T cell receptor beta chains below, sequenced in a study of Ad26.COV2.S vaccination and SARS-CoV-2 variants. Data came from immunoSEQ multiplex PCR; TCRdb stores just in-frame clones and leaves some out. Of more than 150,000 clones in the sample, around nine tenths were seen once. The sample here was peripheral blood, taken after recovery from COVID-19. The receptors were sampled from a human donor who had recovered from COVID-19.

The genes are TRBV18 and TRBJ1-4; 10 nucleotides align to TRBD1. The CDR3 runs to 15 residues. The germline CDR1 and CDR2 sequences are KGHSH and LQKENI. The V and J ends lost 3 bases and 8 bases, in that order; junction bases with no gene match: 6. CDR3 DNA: TGTGCCAGCTCACCCGGACAGGGGGGCAGAGAAAAACTGTTTTTT. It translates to CASSPGQGGREKLFF. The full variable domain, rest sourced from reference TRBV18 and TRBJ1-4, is NAGVMQNPRHLVRRRGQEARLRCSPMKGHSHVYWYRQLPEEGLKFMVYLQKENIIDESGMPKERFSAEFPKEGPSILRIQQVVRGDSAAYFCASSPGQGGREKLFFGSGTQLSVL.

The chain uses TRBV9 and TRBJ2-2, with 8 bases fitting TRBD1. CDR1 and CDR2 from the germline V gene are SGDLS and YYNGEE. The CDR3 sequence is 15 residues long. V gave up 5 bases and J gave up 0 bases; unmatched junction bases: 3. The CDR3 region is CASSRGQANTGELFF. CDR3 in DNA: TGTGCCAGCAGTAGGGGACAGGCGAACACCGGGGAGCTGTTTTTT.

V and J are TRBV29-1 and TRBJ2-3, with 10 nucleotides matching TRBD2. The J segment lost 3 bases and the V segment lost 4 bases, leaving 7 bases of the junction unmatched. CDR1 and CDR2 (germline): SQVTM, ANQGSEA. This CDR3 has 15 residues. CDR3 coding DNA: TGCAGCGTTGGGGGAACTAGCGGGGCAACAGATACGCAGTATTTT. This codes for CSVGGTSGATDTQYF.

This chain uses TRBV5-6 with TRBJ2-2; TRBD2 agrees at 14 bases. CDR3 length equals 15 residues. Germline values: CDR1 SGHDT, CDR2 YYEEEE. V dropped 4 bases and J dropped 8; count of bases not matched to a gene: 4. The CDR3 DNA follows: TGTGCCAGCAGCCTCGGACTAGCGGGAGGAGGGGAGCTGTTTTTT. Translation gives CASSLGLAGGGELFF.

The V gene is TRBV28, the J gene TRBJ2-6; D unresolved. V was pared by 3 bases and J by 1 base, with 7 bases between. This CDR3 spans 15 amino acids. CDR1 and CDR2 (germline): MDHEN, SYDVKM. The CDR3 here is CASSLELSGANVLTF. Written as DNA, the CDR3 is TGTGCCAGCAGTTTGGAACTATCTGGGGCCAACGTCCTGACTTTC.

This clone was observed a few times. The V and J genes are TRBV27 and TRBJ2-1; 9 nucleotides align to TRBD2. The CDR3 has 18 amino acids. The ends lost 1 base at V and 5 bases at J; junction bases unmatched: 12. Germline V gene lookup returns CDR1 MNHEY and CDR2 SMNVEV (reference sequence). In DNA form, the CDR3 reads TGTGCCAGCAGTTTATTTGCGGGAGGGCCCTCGATCCACAATGAGCAGTTCTTC. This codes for CASSLFAGGPSIHNEQFF.

The DNA of the CDR3 is TGTGCCAGCAGTTTAATGTTCTCCTACGAGCAGTACTTC. This gives the protein CASSLMFSYEQYF. V is TRBV12-3 or TRBV12-4 and J is TRBJ2-7; no reliable D call. The CDR3 totals 13 residues. Trimming took off 2 bases at V and 0 bases at J, with 5 bases between the two ends.

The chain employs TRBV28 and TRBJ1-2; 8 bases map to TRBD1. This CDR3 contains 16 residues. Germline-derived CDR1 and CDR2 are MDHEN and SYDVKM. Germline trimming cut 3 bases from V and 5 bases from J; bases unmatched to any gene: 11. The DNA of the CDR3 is TGTGCCAGCAGTTTCCTCATGGGGACAGGCTCTTATGGCTACACCTTC. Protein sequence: CASSFLMGTGSYGYTF.

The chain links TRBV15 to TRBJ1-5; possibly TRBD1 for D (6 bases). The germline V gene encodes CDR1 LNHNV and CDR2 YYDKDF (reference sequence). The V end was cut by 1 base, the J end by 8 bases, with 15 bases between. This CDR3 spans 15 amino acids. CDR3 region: CATSRGRGGLEPQHF. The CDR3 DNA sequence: TGTGCCACCAGCAGAGGACGTGGGGGCCTTGAGCCCCAGCATTTT.

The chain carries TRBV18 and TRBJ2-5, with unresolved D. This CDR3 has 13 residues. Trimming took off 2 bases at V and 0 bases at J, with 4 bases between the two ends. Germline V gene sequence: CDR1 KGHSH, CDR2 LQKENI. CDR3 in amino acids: CASSPTDQETQYF. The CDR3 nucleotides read TGTGCCAGCTCACCAACGGACCAAGAGACCCAGTACTTC.

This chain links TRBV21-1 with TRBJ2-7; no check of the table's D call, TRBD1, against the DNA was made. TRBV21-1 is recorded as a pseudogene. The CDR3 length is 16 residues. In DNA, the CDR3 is TGTGCCAGCAGCAAACTGGGCAATGAGAGCTCCTACGAGCAGTACTTC. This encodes CASSKLGNESSYEQYF.

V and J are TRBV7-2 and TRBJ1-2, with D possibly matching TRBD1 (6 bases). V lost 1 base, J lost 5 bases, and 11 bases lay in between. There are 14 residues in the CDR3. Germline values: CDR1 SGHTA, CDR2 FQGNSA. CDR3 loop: CASSLGVGAYGYTF. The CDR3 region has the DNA TGTGCCAGCAGCTTAGGGGTGGGGGCGTATGGCTACACCTTC.

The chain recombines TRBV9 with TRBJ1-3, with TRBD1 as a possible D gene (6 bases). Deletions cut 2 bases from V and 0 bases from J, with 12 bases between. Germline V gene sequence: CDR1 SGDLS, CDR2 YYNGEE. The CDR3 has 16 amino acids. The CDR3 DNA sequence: TGTGCCAGCAGCGTTTCACAGGGCCTCTCTGGAAACACCATATATTTT. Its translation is CASSVSQGLSGNTIYF. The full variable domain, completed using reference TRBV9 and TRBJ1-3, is DSGVTQTPKHLITATGQRVTLRCSPRSGDLSVYWYQQSLDQGLQFLIQYYNGEERAKGNILERFSAQQFPDLHSELNLSSLELGDSALYFCASSVSQGLSGNTIYFGEGSWLTVV.

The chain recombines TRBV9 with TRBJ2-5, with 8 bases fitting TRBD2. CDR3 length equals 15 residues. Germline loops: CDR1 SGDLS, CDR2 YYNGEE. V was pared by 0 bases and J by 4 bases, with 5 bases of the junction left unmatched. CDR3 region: CASSVVGGRSETQYF. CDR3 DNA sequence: TGTGCCAGCAGCGTAGTTGGCGGGAGGTCAGAGACCCAGTACTTC.

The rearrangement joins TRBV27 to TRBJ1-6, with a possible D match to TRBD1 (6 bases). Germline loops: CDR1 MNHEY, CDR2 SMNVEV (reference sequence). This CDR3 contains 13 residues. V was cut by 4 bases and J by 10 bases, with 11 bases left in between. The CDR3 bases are TGTGCCAGCAGTTACAGGGAAGACTCACCCCTCCACTTT. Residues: CASSYREDSPLHF.

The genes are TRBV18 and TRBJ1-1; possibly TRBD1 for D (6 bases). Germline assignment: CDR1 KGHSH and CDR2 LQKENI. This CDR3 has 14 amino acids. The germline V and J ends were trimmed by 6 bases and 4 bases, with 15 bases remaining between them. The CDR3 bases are TGTGCCAGCTCGCCGCTAATAGGGGGCACTGAAGCTTTCTTT. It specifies CASSPLIGGTEAFF.

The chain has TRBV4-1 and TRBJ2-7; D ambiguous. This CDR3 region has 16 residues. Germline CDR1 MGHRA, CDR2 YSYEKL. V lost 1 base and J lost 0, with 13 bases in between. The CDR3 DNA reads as TGCGCCAGCAGCCAAGCCCCCTTGAACTTCTCCTACGAGCAGTACTTC. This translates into CASSQAPLNFSYEQYF.

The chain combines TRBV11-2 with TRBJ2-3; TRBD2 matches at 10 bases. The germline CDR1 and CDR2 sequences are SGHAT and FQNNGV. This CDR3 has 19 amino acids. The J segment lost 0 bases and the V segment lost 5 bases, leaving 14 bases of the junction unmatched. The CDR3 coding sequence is TGTGCCAGCAGCCGAAGAATTGGGACTAGCGTCCTTAGCACAGATACGCAGTATTTT. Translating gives CASSRRIGTSVLSTDTQYF. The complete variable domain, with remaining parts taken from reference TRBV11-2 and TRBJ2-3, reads EAGVAQSPRYKIIEKRQSVAFWCNPISGHATLYWYQQILGQGPKLLIQFQNNGVVDDSQLPKDRFSAERLKGVDSTLKIQPAKLEDSAVYLCASSRRIGTSVLSTDTQYFGPGTRLTVL.

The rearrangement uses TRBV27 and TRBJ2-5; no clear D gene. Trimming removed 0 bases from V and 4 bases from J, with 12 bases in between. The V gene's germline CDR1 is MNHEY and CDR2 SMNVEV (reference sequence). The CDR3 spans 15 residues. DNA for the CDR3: TGTGCCAGCAGTTTATCAATTTCACGGAGAGAGACCCAGTACTTC. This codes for CASSLSISRRETQYF.

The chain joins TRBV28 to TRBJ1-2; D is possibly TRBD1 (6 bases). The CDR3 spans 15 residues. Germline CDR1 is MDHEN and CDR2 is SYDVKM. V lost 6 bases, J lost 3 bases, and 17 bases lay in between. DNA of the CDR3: TGTGCCAGCAGCTTAAGACAGGTCTTCTACTATGGCTACACCTTC. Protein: CASSLRQVFYYGYTF.

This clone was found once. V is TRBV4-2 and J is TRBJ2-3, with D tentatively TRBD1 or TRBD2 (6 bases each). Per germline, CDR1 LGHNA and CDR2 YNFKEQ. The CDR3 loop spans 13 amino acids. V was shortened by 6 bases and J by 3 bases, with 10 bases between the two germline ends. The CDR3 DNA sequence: TGTGCCAGCAGAAGGGGGGAGACAGATACGCAGTATTTT. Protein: CASRRGETDTQYF.

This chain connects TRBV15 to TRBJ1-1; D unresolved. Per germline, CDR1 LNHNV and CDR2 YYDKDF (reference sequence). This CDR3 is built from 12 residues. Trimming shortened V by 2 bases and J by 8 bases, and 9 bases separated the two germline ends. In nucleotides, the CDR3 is TGTGCCACCAGCAGACCCGGGATCGAAGCTTTCTTT. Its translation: CATSRPGIEAFF.

CDR3 in DNA: TGTGCCAGCAGTTACCCCCTAGCGGGGGGCGGCTACGAGCAGTACTTC. Residues: CASSYPLAGGGYEQYF. The genes are TRBV6-5 and TRBJ2-7, with TRBD2 matching over 11 bases. The CDR3 contains 16 residues. Per germline, CDR1 MNHEY and CDR2 SVGAGI. Trimming took 2 bases from V and 3 from J; bases not matched to a gene: 6.

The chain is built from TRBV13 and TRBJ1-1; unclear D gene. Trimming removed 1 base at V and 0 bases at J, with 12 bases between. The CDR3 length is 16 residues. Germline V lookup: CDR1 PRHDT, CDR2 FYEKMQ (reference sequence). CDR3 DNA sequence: TGTGCCAGCAGCTTAGCCCTATCTGGTATGAACACTGAAGCTTTCTTT. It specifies CASSLALSGMNTEAFF.

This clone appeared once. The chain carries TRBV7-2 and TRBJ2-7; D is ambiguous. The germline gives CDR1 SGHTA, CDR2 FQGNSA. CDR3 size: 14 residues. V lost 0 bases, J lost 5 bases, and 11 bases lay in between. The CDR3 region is CASSLADPANEQYF. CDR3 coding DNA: TGTGCCAGCAGCTTAGCGGACCCGGCAAACGAGCAGTACTTC.

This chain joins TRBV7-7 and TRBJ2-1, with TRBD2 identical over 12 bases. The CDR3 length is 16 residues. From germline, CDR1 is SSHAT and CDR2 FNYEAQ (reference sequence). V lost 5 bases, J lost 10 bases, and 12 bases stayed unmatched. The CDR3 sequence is CASSPAASGRVVEQFF. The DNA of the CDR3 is TGTGCCAGCAGCCCCGCAGCTAGCGGGAGGGTAGTGGAGCAGTTCTTC.